These T cell receptor beta chains were read from a single sample in a study of blood T cell repertoires in COVID-19. This table comes from immunoSEQ multiplex PCR, and its TCRdb copy is limited to in-frame clones, with some not included. The data contain a few hundred thousand clones, roughly 82% of them singletons. The sample comprised peripheral blood. These receptors came from a woman aged 40 to 55 who had recovered from COVID-19. Both conserved end residues are part of each CDR3. D genes are given only for firm matches. Clone size is given for some rows only: seen once, a few or many times, or a class if the clone is expanded.

length: 15; J: TRBJ1-6; size: few; D: TRBD1; V: TRBV6-5; CDR3: CASSSQQGAVSPLHF; DNA: TGTGCCAGCAGTTCCCAACAGGGGGCGGTTTCACCCCTCCACTTT
length: 11; J: TRBJ1-1; size: few; D: .; V: TRBV29-1; CDR3: CSARGSTEAFF; DNA: TGCAGCGCCCGGGGGTCTACTGAAGCTTTCTTT
length: 15; J: TRBJ2-7; size: .; D: .; V: TRBV5-1; CDR3: CASAAGSAVRYEQYF; DNA: TGCGCCAGCGCTGCGGGTTCGGCCGTTCGCTACGAGCAGTACTTC
length: 14; J: TRBJ1-6; size: .; D: .; V: TRBV13; CDR3: CASSLWGTNSPLHF; DNA: TGTGCCAGCAGCTTATGGGGGACAAATTCACCCCTCCACTTT
length: 13; J: TRBJ1-1; size: .; D: .; V: TRBV30; CDR3: CAWSRQMNTEAFF; DNA: TGTGCCTGGAGTCGACAGATGAACACTGAAGCTTTCTTT
length: 12; J: TRBJ1-6; size: .; D: TRBD1; V: TRBV5-6; CDR3: CASGDRNSPLHF; DNA: TGTGCCAGCGGGGACAGGAATTCACCCCTCCACTTT
length: 14; J: TRBJ1-2; size: .; D: .; V: TRBV7-2; CDR3: CASSLGAGYYGYTF; DNA: TGTGCCAGCAGCTTAGGTGCCGGGTACTATGGCTACACCTTC
length: 20; J: TRBJ2-6; size: .; D: TRBD1; V: TRBV27; CDR3: CASSTLDRGHYSSGANVLTF; DNA: TGTGCCAGCAGTACCCTAGACAGGGGACACTATAGCTCTGGGGCCAACGTCCTGACTTTC
length: 12; J: TRBJ2-1; size: few; D: .; V: TRBV12-3/TRBV12-4; CDR3: CASSLVRNEQFF; DNA: TGTGCCAGCAGTTTAGTCCGGAATGAGCAGTTCTTC
length: 13; J: TRBJ1-2; size: .; D: TRBD1; V: TRBV13; CDR3: CASSPRDRGYYTF; DNA: TGTGCCAGCAGCCCCAGGGACAGGGGGTACTACACCTTC
length: 14; J: TRBJ2-3; size: .; D: .; V: TRBV11-3; CDR3: CASSAGLGGDTQYF; DNA: TGTGCCAGCAGCGCGGGACTTGGGGGAGATACGCAGTATTTT
length: 14; J: TRBJ2-3; size: .; D: .; V: TRBV3-1/TRBV3-2; CDR3: CASSALGVTDTQYF; DNA: TGTGCCAGCAGCGCCTTAGGGGTAACGGATACGCAGTATTTT
length: 13; J: TRBJ1-5; size: .; D: .; V: TRBV5-8; CDR3: CASSFGREQPQHF; DNA: TGTGCCAGCAGCTTCGGCAGGGAACAGCCCCAGCATTTT
length: 14; J: TRBJ1-1; size: .; D: .; V: TRBV7-6; CDR3: CASSLDGAGSEAFF; DNA: TGTGCCAGCAGCTTAGATGGGGCGGGGAGTGAGGCTTTCTTT
length: 18; J: TRBJ2-1; size: .; D: .; V: TRBV7-9; CDR3: CASLITGAGFGTYNEQFF; DNA: TGTGCCAGCCTCATTACAGGGGCGGGGTTCGGCACCTACAATGAGCAGTTCTTC
length: 14; J: TRBJ1-4; size: .; D: .; V: TRBV18; CDR3: CASSIKAANEKLFF; DNA: TGTGCCAGCTCGATCAAAGCGGCTAATGAAAAACTGTTTTTT
length: 13; J: TRBJ1-5; size: many; D: .; V: TRBV12-3/TRBV12-4; CDR3: CASSLQGGQPQHF; DNA: TGTGCCAGCAGTTTACAGGGCGGTCAGCCCCAGCATTTT
length: 13; J: TRBJ2-3; size: .; D: TRBD1; V: TRBV19; CDR3: CASQDRGHDTQYF; DNA: TGTGCCAGTCAGGACAGGGGGCACGATACGCAGTATTTT
length: 13; J: TRBJ1-1; size: .; D: TRBD1; V: TRBV5-1; CDR3: CASSLTGGTEAFF; DNA: TGCGCCAGCAGCCTGACAGGGGGGACTGAAGCTTTCTTT
length: 11; J: TRBJ1-2; size: many; D: TRBD1; V: TRBV20-1; CDR3: CSARQGGGYTF; DNA: TGCAGTGCTCGACAGGGAGGTGGCTACACCTTC
length: 13; J: TRBJ2-6; size: few; D: TRBD1; V: TRBV19; CDR3: CATGQAGANVLTF; DNA: TGTGCCACCGGACAGGCCGGGGCCAACGTCCTGACTTTC
length: 15; J: TRBJ2-1; size: .; D: TRBD1; V: TRBV5-8; CDR3: CASSFSTGWDNEQFF; DNA: TGTGCCAGCAGCTTCTCGACAGGGTGGGACAATGAGCAGTTCTTC
length: 15; J: TRBJ2-1; size: .; D: .; V: TRBV14; CDR3: CASSHPRHQYNEQFF; DNA: TGTGCCAGCAGCCACCCGAGGCACCAGTACAATGAGCAGTTCTTC
length: 12; J: TRBJ2-5; size: .; D: .; V: TRBV18; CDR3: CASSPSPETQYF; DNA: TGTGCCAGCTCACCCTCCCCAGAGACCCAGTACTTC
length: 16; J: TRBJ1-4; size: .; D: .; V: TRBV4-3; CDR3: CASSQGQAGSNEKLFF; DNA: TGCGCCAGCAGCCAAGGTCAGGCGGGTTCTAATGAAAAACTGTTTTTT
length: 14; J: TRBJ1-2; size: .; D: TRBD1; V: TRBV18; CDR3: CASSPPSGGANYTF; DNA: TGTGCCAGCTCACCCCCTTCAGGGGGCGCGAACTACACCTTC
length: 13; J: TRBJ1-3; size: .; D: .; V: TRBV6-5; CDR3: CASSPTVGNTIYF; DNA: TGTGCCAGCAGTCCGACAGTTGGAAACACCATATATTTT